Each of the 19 T cell receptor beta chains below was sequenced from the same sample in a study of blood T cell repertoires in COVID-19. The protocol was immunoSEQ multiplex PCR, while the TCRdb copy is restricted to in-frame clones and leaves out a portion. This table holds around 130,000 clones, around three quarters found once. Sample: peripheral blood. Every receptor here comes from a human donor in a cohort sampled during active COVID-19.

V is TRBV28 and J is TRBJ2-7; 9 nucleotides line up with TRBD1. CDR3 length: 14 residues. The ends lost 5 bases at V and 6 bases at J; junction bases unmatched: 8. CDR1 is MDHEN, CDR2 SYDVKM, per germline. The CDR3 DNA reads as TGTGCCAGCAGTGGTACCGGGACAGGGCTCGAGCAGTACTTC. Its protein product is CASSGTGTGLEQYF.

This clone was counted only a few times. J is TRBJ1-1 and V is TRBV27, with D perhaps TRBD1 (5 bases). The CDR3 totals 15 residues. Germline CDR1 reads MNHEY; CDR2 reads SMNVEV (reference sequence). Between the trimmed V and J ends, which lost 5 bases and 0 bases, there was a span of 13 bases. CDR3 sequence: CASSKWGGMNTEAFF. The CDR3 coding sequence is TGTGCCAGCAGTAAATGGGGCGGGATGAACACTGAAGCTTTCTTT.

The table lists this clone with a few counts. The chain links TRBV2 to TRBJ1-5, with D unclear. Germline V lookup: CDR1 SNHLY, CDR2 FYNNEI. The CDR3 is 12 amino acids. Trimming shortened V by 3 bases and J by 9 bases, and 9 bases separated the two germline ends. CDR3 nucleotides: TGTGCCAGCAGTGAGAGGAGCGGGCCCCAGCATTTT. Translating it yields CASSERSGPQHF.

The J gene is TRBJ2-5, the V gene TRBV1; TRBD2, the table's D call, lacks a check against the DNA. TRBV1 is a pseudogene. The CDR3 loop spans 15 amino acids. The CDR3 region has the DNA TGCACCAGCAGCCAAGGTGCGACTAGCGGAGAGACCCAGTACTTC. Translated, it gives CTSSQGATSGETQYF.

CDR3 sequence: CASSSKQTGLKVPSYNEQFF. The CDR3 nucleotides read TGTGCCAGCAGTTCGAAACAGACAGGGTTAAAAGTGCCCTCCTACAATGAGCAGTTCTTC. The chain couples TRBV7-4 to TRBJ2-1; TRBD1 agrees at 7 bases. CDR3 length equals 20 residues. The ends lost 6 bases at V and 0 bases at J; junction bases unmatched: 20. CDR1 is SGHVT and CDR2 is SQSDAQ in the germline V gene. Drawing the rest from reference TRBV7-4 and TRBJ2-1, the complete variable domain is GAGVSQSPRYKVAKRGRDVALRCDSISGHVTLYWYRQTLGQGSEVLTYSQSDAQRDKSGRPSGRFSAERPERSVSTLKIQRTEQGDSAVYLCASSSKQTGLKVPSYNEQFFGPGTRLTVL.

The chain carries TRBV5-1 and TRBJ1-3, with 9 bases matching TRBD1. Germline V gene sequence: CDR1 SGHRS, CDR2 YFSETQ. With 4 bases clipped from V and 0 bases from J, the junction kept 5 bases outside the gene matches. The CDR3 totals 16 residues. CDR3 amino acids: CASSVGTGSSGNTIYF. CDR3 bases: TGCGCCAGCAGCGTAGGGACAGGGAGCTCTGGAAACACCATATATTTT.

This rearrangement joins TRBV19 to TRBJ1-1, with D uncertain. The germline V and J ends were trimmed by 7 bases and 2 bases, with 17 bases remaining between them. There are 15 residues in the CDR3. The germline V gene encodes CDR1 LNHDA and CDR2 SQIVND (reference sequence). The chain's CDR3 is CASTQTAGANTEAFF. The CDR3 DNA follows: TGTGCCAGTACACAGACCGCTGGCGCTAACACTGAAGCTTTCTTT.

The chain joins TRBV6-1 to TRBJ2-1; TRBD2 agrees at 7 bases. This CDR3 region has 16 residues. V shed 2 bases and J 5 bases; nucleotides not matched to a gene: 9. Germline V lookup: CDR1 MNHNS, CDR2 SASEGT. The CDR3 sequence: CASSETAGVLDNEQFF. CDR3 sequence (DNA): TGTGCCAGCAGTGAAACGGCGGGGGTCCTCGACAATGAGCAGTTCTTC.

A note on this clone: A much larger clone lies one base from this, so it may be a read error. This chain links TRBV14 with TRBJ1-2; D not resolved. V was pared by 5 bases and J by 4 bases, with 5 bases between. This CDR3 contains 11 residues. CDR1 and CDR2 from the germline V gene are SGHDN and FVKESK. The DNA of the CDR3 is TGTGCCAGCAGCGGCAGCTATGGCTACACCTTC. It encodes CASSGSYGYTF.

This chain's CDR3 is CASSAGTGGDTEAFF. The CDR3 DNA reads TGTGCCAGCAGCGCAGGTACAGGGGGGGACACTGAAGCTTTCTTT. The chain carries TRBV5-4 and TRBJ1-1, with TRBD1 matching 8 bases. The CDR3 covers 15 residues. Germline CDR1 and CDR2: SGHNT and YYREEE (reference sequence). The V gene end was trimmed by 4 bases and the J gene end by 3 bases; junction bases not matched to a gene: 8.

The chain is built from TRBV5-1 and TRBJ2-3; TRBD2 matches 12 bases. Germline V gene sequence: CDR1 SGHRS, CDR2 YFSETQ. The length of the CDR3 is 16 residues. V shed 2 bases and J 6 bases; nucleotides not matched to a gene: 7. The CDR3 DNA reads as TGCGCCAGCAGCTTTACTAGCGGGGGGCCAGGCGATACGCAGTATTTT. Its translation: CASSFTSGGPGDTQYF.

The chain couples TRBV29-1 to TRBJ1-1; 8 nucleotides agree with TRBD1. The CDR3 extends over 13 amino acids. V shed 7 bases, J shed 3 bases, and the junction held 7 bases outside the gene matches. CDR1 is SQVTM and CDR2 is ANQGSEA in the germline V gene. CDR3 nucleotide sequence: TGCAGCGCCCTGGACAGGGTTGACACTGAAGCTTTCTTT. Translation gives CSALDRVDTEAFF.

The genes are TRBV11-2 and TRBJ2-3; D may be TRBD1 (5 bases). The ends were cut back, 4 bases at V and 1 base at J, with 12 bases in the middle. From germline, CDR1 is SGHAT and CDR2 FQNNGV. The length of the CDR3 is 15 residues. The DNA of the CDR3 is TGTGCCAGCAGCTCCCCGTGGGGCCGCACAGATACGCAGTATTTT. Translated, it gives CASSSPWGRTDTQYF. Full variable domain (rest looked up from reference TRBV11-2 and TRBJ2-3): EAGVAQSPRYKIIEKRQSVAFWCNPISGHATLYWYQQILGQGPKLLIQFQNNGVVDDSQLPKDRFSAERLKGVDSTLKIQPAKLEDSAVYLCASSSPWGRTDTQYFGPGTRLTVL.

V gene TRBV12-5 combines with J gene TRBJ2-2; 13 nucleotides align to TRBD2. Germline V gives CDR1 LGHNT, CDR2 FRNRAP. The CDR3 covers 17 residues. J was trimmed by 4 bases and V by 6 bases; bases with no gene match: 8. CDR3 sequence: CASGLLAGGPGTGELFF. In DNA form, the CDR3 reads TGTGCTAGTGGCCTACTAGCGGGGGGGCCGGGCACCGGGGAGCTGTTTTTT.

The chain recombines TRBV7-7 with TRBJ2-5, with 11 bases fitting TRBD1. The CDR3 contains 16 residues. V was clipped by 1 base and J by 1 base; unmatched bases: 2. Germline V lookup: CDR1 SSHAT, CDR2 FNYEAQ (reference sequence). The CDR3 here is CASSLEGQGVQETQYF. The CDR3, as DNA: TGTGCCAGCAGCTTAGAGGGACAGGGGGTCCAAGAGACCCAGTACTTC.

The J gene is TRBJ2-7, the V gene TRBV10-1; D remains unclear. The V gene's germline CDR1 is WNHNN and CDR2 SYGVQD (reference sequence). The CDR3 is 12 residues long. V lost 3 bases and J lost 7, with 10 bases in between. The CDR3 is CASSDNPREQYF. For the CDR3, the DNA is TGCGCCAGCAGTGATAACCCCAGGGAGCAGTACTTC.

J is TRBJ1-5 and V is TRBV5-4; no definite D call. The V and J ends lost 3 bases and 4 bases respectively, with 14 bases between them. The germline V gene has CDR1 SGHNT and CDR2 YYREEE (reference sequence). The CDR3 totals 15 residues. CDR3 sequence: CASSSGAQPNQPQHF. Here the CDR3 DNA reads TGTGCCAGCAGCTCGGGTGCCCAGCCGAATCAGCCCCAGCATTTT.

In its sample, this clone was seen once. The genes are TRBV21-1 and TRBJ2-7; the D call TRBD1 from the table was never checked on the DNA. TRBV21-1 represents a pseudogene. The length of the CDR3 is 15 residues. CDR3 coding DNA: TGTGCCAACCCCCCCCGGGACAGGGGATTGAACGAGCAGTACTTC. Amino acids: CANPPRDRGLNEQYF.

This clone was counted a few times. The CDR3 loop reads CASSSGTRQETQYF. Written as DNA, the CDR3 is TGTGCCAGCAGCTCAGGGACAAGGCAAGAGACCCAGTACTTC. This chain joins TRBV4-2 and TRBJ2-5, with a possible D match to TRBD1 (6 bases). This CDR3 has 14 residues. Germline V gene data show CDR1 as LGHNA and CDR2 as YNFKEQ. Trimming took off 5 bases at V and 2 bases at J, with 12 bases between the two ends.